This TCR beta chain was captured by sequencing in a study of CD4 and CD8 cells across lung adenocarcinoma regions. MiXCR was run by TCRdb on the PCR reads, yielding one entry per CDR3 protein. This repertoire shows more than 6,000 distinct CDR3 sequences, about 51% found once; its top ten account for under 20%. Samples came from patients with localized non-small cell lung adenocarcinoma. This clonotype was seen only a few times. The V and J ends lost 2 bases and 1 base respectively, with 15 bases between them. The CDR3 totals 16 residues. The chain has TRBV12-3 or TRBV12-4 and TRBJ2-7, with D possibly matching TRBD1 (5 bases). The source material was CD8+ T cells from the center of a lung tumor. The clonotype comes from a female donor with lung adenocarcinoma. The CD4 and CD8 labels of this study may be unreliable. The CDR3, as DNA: TGTGCCAGCAGTTTAACGTCAGGGTCTGAATCCTACGAGCAGTACTTC. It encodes CASSLTSGSESYEQYF.